This is a list of T cell receptor beta chains from one sample in a study of metastatic and nonmetastatic thyroid tumors. TCRdb re-called the PCR reads via MiXCR. Of 75,000 to 95,000 clones in the sample, over 9.5% are singletons; the top ten hold 11%. Sequencing was done on a sample of blood. These receptors were taken from a female donor with papillary thyroid cancer or a benign thyroid nodule (not recorded which). Some clones in this sample may be carry-over from other donors' samples. The conserved cysteine and the conserved F or W are not part of the CDR3 here. A D gene is named only where the DNA matches it firmly.

TRBJ2-3,NA,TRBV29-1,SVRRGNPDTQY
TRBJ2-7,NA,TRBV2,VSKETGGYEQY
TRBJ1-6,TRBD1,TRBV4-2,ASSQDPQGGESPLH
TRBJ2-7,TRBD2,TRBV20-1,SARDPSGGPYEQY
TRBJ2-3,NA,TRBV6-2/TRBV6-3,ASSDMGEVSTDTQY
TRBJ2-1,TRBD2,TRBV10-2,ASRQASGGYNEQF
TRBJ2-1,TRBD2,TRBV15,ATSISGRGGDTDEQF
TRBJ2-2,NA,TRBV3-1,ASRLGHATGELF
TRBJ2-3,NA,TRBV9,ASSKDDGTTQY
TRBJ2-7,TRBD2,TRBV5-4,ASSSGGTSGAYEQY
TRBJ2-3,TRBD1,TRBV10-3,AISETGQGLTDTQY
TRBJ2-2,NA,TRBV20-1,SARDVGKGDTGELF
TRBJ2-7,TRBD2,TRBV7-6,ASIPLAGTYEHY
TRBJ2-7,TRBD1,TRBV2,ASSEEDRGSYEQY
TRBJ2-3,NA,TRBV12-3/TRBV12-4,ASSWDQRTISTDTQY
TRBJ2-7,NA,TRBV9,ASSAQLDGFYEQY
TRBJ2-5,TRBD2,TRBV11-2,ASSLGGRVEETQY
TRBJ1-1,TRBD1,TRBV11-2,ASSLRGQLNTEAF
TRBJ1-1,NA,TRBV6-1,ASTRQVGRLVNTEAF
TRBJ2-1,NA,TRBV11-3,ASSLHHTGTFTNEQF
TRBJ2-7,TRBD1,TRBV5-1,ASSLDGQGVYEQY
TRBJ2-3,NA,TRBV30,AWSVTTGADTQY